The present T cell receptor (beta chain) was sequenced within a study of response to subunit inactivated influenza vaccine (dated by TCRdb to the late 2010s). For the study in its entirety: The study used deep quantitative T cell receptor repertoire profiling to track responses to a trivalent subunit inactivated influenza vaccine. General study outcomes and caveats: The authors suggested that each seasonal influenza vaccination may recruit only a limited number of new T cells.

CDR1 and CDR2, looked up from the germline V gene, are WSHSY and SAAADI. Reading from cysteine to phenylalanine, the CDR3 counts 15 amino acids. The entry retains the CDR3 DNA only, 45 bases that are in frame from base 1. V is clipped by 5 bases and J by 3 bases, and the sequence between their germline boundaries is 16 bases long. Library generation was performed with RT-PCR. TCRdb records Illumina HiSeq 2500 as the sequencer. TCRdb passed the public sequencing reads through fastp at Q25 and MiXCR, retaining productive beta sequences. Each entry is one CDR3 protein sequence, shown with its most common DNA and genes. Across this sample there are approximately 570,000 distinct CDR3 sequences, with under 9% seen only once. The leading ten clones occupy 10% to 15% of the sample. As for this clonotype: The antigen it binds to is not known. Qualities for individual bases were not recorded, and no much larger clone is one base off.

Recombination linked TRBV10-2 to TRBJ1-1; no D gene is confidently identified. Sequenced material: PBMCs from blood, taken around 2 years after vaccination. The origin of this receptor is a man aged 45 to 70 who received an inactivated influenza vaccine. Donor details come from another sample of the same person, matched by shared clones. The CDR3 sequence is CASSPLRAGDTEAFF. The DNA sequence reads TGCGCCAGCAGTCCCCTCCGGGCAGGAGACACTGAAGCTTTCTTT.